The present T cell receptor (beta chain) was sequenced within a study of identical twins (dated by TCRdb to the mid-2010s). Looking at the study overall: To test whether fetal clonotypes persist, the study used deep sequencing on TCR alpha and beta repertoires from monozygotic twins, unrelated adults of various ages, and cord blood. To rule out contamination, the twin experiments were replicated at different times with different library preparation protocols. Overall study results and their limits: Fewer insertions were carried by abundant cord blood beta clonotypes; a weaker similar trend was observed in young adult naive repertoires, while no such trend was observed in memory repertoires. Compared with coincidental sharing between unrelated individuals, out-of-frame TCR alpha sequences shared between twins showed an excess of sequences with low generation probability. Zero-insertion analyses could be partly confounded by invariant T cells such as MAIT and iNKT, although diverse VJ usage argued against such confounding for most clonotypes. In monozygotic twins, recombination models systematically underestimated out-of-frame TCR alpha sharing, but the models matched the sharing seen between unrelated individuals. Excess twin sharing in beta out-of-frame sequences was weaker because fewer shared sequences lowered the signal-to-noise ratio. Because the same donors could not be followed over many years, the conclusions depended on cross-sectional statistical analysis.

All donors were healthy Caucasians. Miltenyi CD45RO+ enrichment and human naive T-cell isolation kits were used to isolate memory (CD45RO+) and naive T cells from PBMC. As concerns this clonotype: Its specific antigen is unknown. No much larger clone is present one base from it, and per-base qualities are unavailable.

The CDR3 goes from the cysteine to the phenylalanine over 12 residues. Only the CDR3 DNA is retained, 36 bases long and in frame from the first base. V drops 3 bases and J drops 5 bases, leaving 10 bases in between. Based on the germline V gene (reference sequence), the CDR1 and CDR2 sequences are GTSNPN and SVGIG. The library was obtained by 5' RACE. The reads were generated on an Illumina HiSeq 2000. Template switching added a universal primer binding site, and the final cDNA carried a unique molecular identifier that allowed TCR cDNA molecules to be counted accurately. Specific primers in the conserved constant-segment region were used to synthesize first-strand cDNA for the TCR alpha and beta chains. Each cDNA library was double barcoded, with a SMART-Mk sample barcode plus Illumina barcodes, to control for contamination. TruSeq adapter sequences, together with Illumina sample barcodes, were added in two successive PCR steps. The Illumina HiSeq platform was used with custom primers to sequence TCR alpha and beta cDNA libraries. On the authors' methods: Unique molecular identifiers were extracted from raw reads with MiGEC, and CDR3 positions were determined with MiXCR. For each individual, recombination models were inferred using an EM algorithm with the repgenHMM and IGoR tools. Shared clonotype analysis was performed with the tcR package in R, normalizing sharing by the product of cloneset sizes. To study raw recombination free of thymic and clonal selection effects, out-of-frame nonproductive sequences were analyzed. The public reads were quality trimmed at Q25 with fastp and then assembled into clones with MiXCR by TCRdb, keeping productive beta chains. Identical CDR3 proteins give one entry, which carries the most common genes and DNA. The V and J calls and clone size come from TCRdb's table, not from the authors' own analysis. The sample table lists 150,000 or so distinct CDR3 sequences, roughly 3.2% of them with a count of one. 8.1% of the sample rests with the top ten.

This sequence originates from a man aged 18-30 years in good health. The chain is encoded by TRBV30 joined to TRBJ1-1; no D gene is confidently identified. Sequencing was carried out using memory T cells sorted from blood. The meaning of the sample's cell subset or site label: CD45RO+ enriched T cells. The nucleotides are TGTGCCTGGAGCCGCCTTTGGACTGAAGCTTTCTTT. This encodes CAWSRLWTEAFF.